The 10 T cell receptor beta chains reported below all come from one sample, sequenced in a study of blood T cells in healthy people across ages. Using a J-beta primer mix together with a sample-barcoded 5' primer, a second PCR was run for roughly 7 to 12 cycles. TCRdb reprocessed the 5' RACE reads with MiXCR, giving one entry per CDR3 protein. The data hold roughly 1.4 million distinct CDR3 sequences, with 45% to 70% observed a single time. The specimen was blood. Receptors originate from a man younger than 35 in good health.

V gene TRBV20-1 combines with J gene TRBJ2-7; 7 positions agree with TRBD1. The junction had 5 bases not matched to a gene; V was cut back by 1 base and J by 2 bases. CDR1 is DFQATT and CDR2 is SNEGSKA in the germline V gene (reference sequence). The CDR3 contains 14 residues. CDR3: CSARGQGTAYEQYF. CDR3 nucleotides: TGCAGTGCTAGAGGCCAAGGGACAGCCTACGAGCAGTACTTC.

The genes are TRBV20-1 and TRBJ2-1; 9 bases match TRBD2. The junction had 4 bases not matched to a gene; V was cut back by 3 bases and J by 4 bases. The V gene's germline CDR1 is DFQATT and CDR2 SNEGSKA (reference sequence). This CDR3 has 14 amino acids. The DNA for the CDR3 is TGCAGTGCTAGTTCCCTAGCGGGATACAATGAGCAGTTCTTC. Its translation: CSASSLAGYNEQFF.

This sequence joins TRBV4-3 and TRBJ2-1; D is uncertain. Trimming removed 0 bases at V and 4 bases at J, with 10 bases between. Looked up from germline, CDR1 is LGHNA and CDR2 is YSLEER. This CDR3 spans 15 amino acids. DNA for the CDR3: TGCGCCAGCAGCCAAGATATAAGGAATTACAATGAGCAGTTCTTC. It encodes CASSQDIRNYNEQFF.

The chain is built from TRBV21-1 and TRBJ1-2; TRBD1, as called in the table, went unchecked against the DNA. TRBV21-1 is reported as a pseudogene. The CDR3 has 16 residues. CDR3 DNA sequence: TGTGCCAGCAGCAAAGAGGGGACAGGGTATCTTTATGGCTACACCTTC. Protein: CASSKEGTGYLYGYTF.

The sample holds a few counts of this clonotype. The chain joins TRBV7-2 to TRBJ2-3; no reliable D call. Germline values: CDR1 SGHTA, CDR2 FQGNSA. The V end was cut by 0 bases, the J end by 9 bases, with 10 bases between. The CDR3 totals 13 residues. The CDR3 nucleotides are TGTGCCAGCAGCTTAGCGACTTCCTACACGCAGTATTTT. Encoded protein: CASSLATSYTQYF.

This clonotype has just a few counts. The chain joins TRBV20-1 to TRBJ2-1, with 7 positions matching TRBD2. CDR1 and CDR2 (germline): DFQATT, SNEGSKA (reference sequence). V gave up 2 bases and J gave up 7 bases; unmatched junction bases: 14. The CDR3 totals 16 residues. CDR3 sequence: CSARSRLAGPRNEQFF. The CDR3 nucleotides read TGCAGTGCTAGATCCCGACTAGCCGGCCCTCGGAATGAGCAGTTCTTC.

The genes are TRBV2 and TRBJ2-7; a possible D gene is TRBD2 (5 bases). The V end was cut by 8 bases, the J end by 5 bases, with 10 bases between. Germline lookup yields CDR1 SNHLY and CDR2 FYNNEI. The CDR3 runs 11 residues. CDR3: CASGGSHEQYF. The CDR3 DNA sequence: TGTGCCAGCGGCGGGTCGCACGAGCAGTACTTC.

A few counts support this clonotype. The chain recombines TRBV29-1 with TRBJ1-1, with D perhaps matching TRBD1 (5 bases). Germline values: CDR1 SQVTM, CDR2 ANQGSEA. The CDR3 consists of 12 residues. Trimming left V 6 bases short and J 3 bases short, with 11 bases between. The CDR3 DNA reads TGCAGCGTCGCCGGGGCCTACACTGAAGCTTTCTTT. Translating gives CSVAGAYTEAFF.

This clonotype showed up just once. This chain uses TRBV20-1 with TRBJ2-4; weak D call: TRBD2 (6 bases). Matching the DNA end better, TRBJ2-7 makes the J call doubtful. The germline CDR1 and CDR2 sequences are DFQATT and SNEGSKA (reference sequence). CDR3 length: 16 amino acids. CDR3 nucleotide sequence: TGCAGTGCTTCCCTCCGCGGACTAACCGGACCCTACGAGCAGTACTTC. This gives the protein CSASLRGLTGPYEQYF.

The V and J genes are TRBV7-2 and TRBJ2-7; TRBD2 aligns across 9 bases. The V gene's germline CDR1 is SGHTA and CDR2 FQGNSA. This CDR3 has 16 amino acids. The V gene end was trimmed by 1 base and the J gene end by 7 bases; junction bases not matched to a gene: 11. In nucleotides, the CDR3 is TGTGCCAGCAGCTTAGTTCCCGGGACTAGCACTTTTGAGCAGTACTTC. Its translation: CASSLVPGTSTFEQYF.